The clone carrying this TCR beta chain appeared a few times. Its antigen is not identified. These data come from a study of blood T cells in healthy people across ages. General study points: Changes in expanded clonotypes were possibly confounded, as the CMV status of donors was unknown. Older age went with lower TCR beta diversity per million T cells, in a roughly linear way.

Each donor was a healthy Caucasian individual from Russia, aged 6 to 90. The CDR3 is made up of 13 amino acids. V lost 4 bases, J lost 6 bases, and 12 bases lay in between. Using a J-beta primer mix together with a sample-barcoded 5' primer, a second PCR was run for roughly 6 to 11 cycles. TCRdb processed the 5' RACE reads anew with MiXCR; each CDR3 protein has one entry. The table lists more than 650,000 distinct CDR3 sequences, around a fifth of them singletons. Sequences were obtained from blood. The chain combines TRBV12-3 or TRBV12-4 with TRBJ1-2, with D perhaps TRBD1 (5 bases). The TCR comes from a man in his 70s in good health. The CDR3 DNA reads as TGTGCCAGCAGTTGGCAGGGTTTGGATGGCTACACCTTC. It yields the protein CASSWQGLDGYTF.